This TCR beta chain was found in a study of blood T cell repertoires in COVID-19. Turning to the study itself: Sites in the United States, Italy and Spain provided acute and convalescent COVID-19 samples. In each case, the material was cDNA or gDNA derived from T cells, B-cell-depleted T cells, or PBMCs.

Per the germline V gene, CDR1 is DFQATT and CDR2 is SNEGSKA (reference sequence). The CDR3 contains 13 residues. The V end was cut by 3 bases, the J end by 7 bases, with 13 bases between. Researchers sorted participants into cohorts using their self-reported clinical history. Original processing methods: Amplification of reference gene primers provided the estimated nucleated cell counts. Produced via immunoSEQ multiplex PCR; TCRdb's table is partial and in-frame only. D and trimming come from the DNA, and the V and J calls and clone size come from that table. The sample contains about 140,000 clones, 85% to 90% of which appear only once.

The chain carries TRBV20-1 and TRBJ1-5; D unclear. The clonotype comes from a man between 60 and 70 years old who had recovered from COVID-19. Sample: PBMCs or T cells enriched from blood (not recorded which). The CDR3: CSASTRLEQPQHF. CDR3 in DNA: TGCAGTGCTAGTACCAGGTTGGAACAGCCCCAGCATTTT.